Each of the 10 T cell receptor beta chains below was sequenced from the same sample in a study of radiation and T cells in renal cell carcinoma. TCRdb keeps only in-frame clones here, not all; method: immunoSEQ multiplex PCR. The sample carries about 100,000 clones, approximately 82% recorded once. Regarding time point: blood 4 weeks post-SBRT, at nephrectomy. Treatment: 15 Gy SBRT to primary tumor, nephrectomy 4 weeks later. The material was blood, obtained from a patient whose treatment included radiotherapy and nephrectomy. All receptors come from a man in his sixties with renal cell carcinoma.

Only a few counts were recorded for this clone. The genes are TRBV19 and TRBJ1-1; no definite D call. This CDR3 has 14 amino acids. The ends were cut back, 3 bases at V and 5 bases at J, with 13 bases in the middle. Germline values: CDR1 LNHDA, CDR2 SQIVND (reference sequence). In DNA, the CDR3 is TGTGCCAGTAGTATGATGAATCGGAAGACTGAAGCTTTCTTT. Its translation: CASSMMNRKTEAFF.

J is TRBJ2-2 and V is TRBV10-3, with D perhaps matching TRBD1 or TRBD2 (5 bases each). Trimming removed 3 bases from V and 9 bases from J, with 17 bases in between. CDR3 length equals 15 residues. CDR1 and CDR2 (germline): ENHRY, SYGVKD. The CDR3 region is CAISETRGAPRELFF. The CDR3 DNA reads as TGTGCCATCAGTGAAACTAGGGGAGCACCGAGGGAGCTGTTTTTT.

The chain recombines TRBV7-9 with TRBJ2-7, with TRBD2 as a possible D gene (5 bases). Germline CDR1 and CDR2: SEHNR and FQNEAQ (reference sequence). This CDR3 is built from 15 residues. V shed 4 bases and J shed 2 bases, with 15 bases lying between them. CDR3 bases: TGTGCCAGCAGCTCTGAAGTTAGAGGGCCCTACGAGCAGTACTTC. This encodes CASSSEVRGPYEQYF.

The gene calls are TRBV18 and TRBJ2-7, with 9 bases aligning to TRBD1. CDR3 length equals 15 residues. Germline CDR1 and CDR2: KGHSH and LQKENI. After removal of 0 bases from V and 4 bases from J, the junction contained 4 bases not matched to a gene. As DNA, the CDR3 is TGTGCCAGCTCACCACCTAGGGACAGGGAATACGAGCAGTACTTC. Translating it yields CASSPPRDREYEQYF.

The V call is TRBV6-1, the J call TRBJ2-1, with D perhaps assigned TRBD1 or TRBD2 (5 bases each). Germline values: CDR1 MNHNS, CDR2 SASEGT. The CDR3 loop spans 13 amino acids. Trimming stripped 11 bases from V and 3 bases from J, with 14 bases between. This chain's CDR3 is CASGGRGYNEQFF. CDR3 coding DNA: TGTGCCTCCGGAGGTAGGGGCTACAATGAGCAGTTCTTC.

V and J are TRBV6-1 and TRBJ1-5, with unresolved D. This CDR3 region has 18 residues. The V and J ends lost 0 bases and 0 bases respectively, with 15 bases between them. Germline values: CDR1 MNHNS, CDR2 SASEGT. The CDR3 reads CASSEALPTGYSNQPQHF. In nucleotides, the CDR3 is TGTGCCAGCAGTGAAGCGCTTCCGACGGGCTATAGCAATCAGCCCCAGCATTTT.

The chain couples TRBV7-8 to TRBJ1-1; D is unresolved. The CDR3 consists of 17 residues. Germline CDR1 is SGHVS and CDR2 is FQNEAQ. The V and J ends lost 1 base and 0 bases respectively, with 15 bases between them. CDR3 amino acids: CASSLEVRLQMNTEAFF. The CDR3 DNA sequence: TGTGCCAGCAGCTTAGAGGTCAGGTTGCAGATGAACACTGAAGCTTTCTTT.

The chain couples TRBV4-1 to TRBJ2-7; D remains unclear. The germline V gene encodes CDR1 MGHRA and CDR2 YSYEKL. This CDR3 is 17 amino acids long. V dropped 0 bases and J dropped 4 bases, with 19 bases sitting between them. This chain's CDR3 is CASSQEDGTREGYEQYF. CDR3 bases: TGCGCCAGCAGCCAAGAAGACGGTACAAGGGAAGGTTACGAGCAGTACTTC.

The genes are TRBV4-1 and TRBJ2-2; D unresolved. The V end lost 4 bases, the J end lost 5 bases, and 14 bases lay between the germline ends. In germline, CDR1 is MGHRA, CDR2 YSYEKL. The CDR3 length is 15 residues. CDR3 in amino acids: CASSPLRHQTGELFF. The CDR3, as DNA: TGCGCCAGCAGCCCCCTGAGGCATCAAACCGGGGAGCTGTTTTTT.

This clone has just one count. The rearrangement links TRBV19 to TRBJ2-2, with no clear D. This CDR3 has 15 residues. The germline CDR1 and CDR2 sequences are LNHDA and SQIVND (reference sequence). Trimming cost V 2 bases and J 1 base, with 8 bases left between them. CDR3 DNA sequence: TGTGCCAGTAGTATACTAGTCCAGAACACCGGGGAGCTGTTTTTT. It is translated as CASSILVQNTGELFF.